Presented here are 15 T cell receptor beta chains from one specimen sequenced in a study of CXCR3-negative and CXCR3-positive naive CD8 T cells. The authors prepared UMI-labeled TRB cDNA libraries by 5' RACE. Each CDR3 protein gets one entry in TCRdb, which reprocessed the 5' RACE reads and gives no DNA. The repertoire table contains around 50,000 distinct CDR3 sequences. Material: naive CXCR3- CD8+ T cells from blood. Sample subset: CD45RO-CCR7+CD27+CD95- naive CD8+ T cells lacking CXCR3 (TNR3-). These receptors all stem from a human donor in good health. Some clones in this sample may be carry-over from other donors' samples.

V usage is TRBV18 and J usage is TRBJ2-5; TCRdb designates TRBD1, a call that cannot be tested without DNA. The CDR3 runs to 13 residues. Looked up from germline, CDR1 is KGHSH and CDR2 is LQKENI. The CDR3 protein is CASSPFRGETQYF.

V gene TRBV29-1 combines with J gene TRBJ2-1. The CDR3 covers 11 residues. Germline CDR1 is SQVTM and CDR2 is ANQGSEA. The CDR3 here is CSVERLGEQFF.

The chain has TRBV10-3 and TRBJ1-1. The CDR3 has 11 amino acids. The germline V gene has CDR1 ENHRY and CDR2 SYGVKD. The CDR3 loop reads CAISESWEAFF.

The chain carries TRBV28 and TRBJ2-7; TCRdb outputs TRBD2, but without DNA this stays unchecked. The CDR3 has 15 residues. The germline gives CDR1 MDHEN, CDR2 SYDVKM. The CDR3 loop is CATTRGREGDREQYF. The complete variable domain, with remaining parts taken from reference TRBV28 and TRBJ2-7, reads DVKVTQSSRYLVKRTGEKVFLECVQDMDHENMFWYRQDPGLGLRLIYFSYDVKMKEKGDIPEGYSVSREKKERFSLILESASTNQTSMYLCATTRGREGDREQYFGPGTRLTVT.

The CDR3: CASSYSYGNTEAFF. This chain uses TRBV6-5 with TRBJ1-1. Germline V lookup: CDR1 MNHEY, CDR2 SVGAGI. CDR3 length equals 14 residues.

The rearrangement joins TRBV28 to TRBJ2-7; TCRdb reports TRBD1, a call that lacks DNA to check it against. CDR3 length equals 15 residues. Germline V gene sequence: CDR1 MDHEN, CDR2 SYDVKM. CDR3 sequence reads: CASSRLGTGPYEQYF.

The CDR3 sequence: CASSDTYSGGNQETQYF. The chain couples TRBV6-5 to TRBJ2-5; with no DNA, the TCRdb D assignment of TRBD2 cannot be verified. Germline V gene data show CDR1 as MNHEY and CDR2 as SVGAGI. The CDR3 is 17 amino acids.

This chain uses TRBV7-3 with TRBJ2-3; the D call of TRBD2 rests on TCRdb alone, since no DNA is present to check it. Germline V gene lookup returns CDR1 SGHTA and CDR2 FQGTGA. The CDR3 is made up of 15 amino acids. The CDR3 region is CASSAGGLGTDTQYF.

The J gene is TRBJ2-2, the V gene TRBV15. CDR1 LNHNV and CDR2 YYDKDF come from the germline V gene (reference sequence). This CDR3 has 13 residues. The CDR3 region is CATSRDEWGELFF.

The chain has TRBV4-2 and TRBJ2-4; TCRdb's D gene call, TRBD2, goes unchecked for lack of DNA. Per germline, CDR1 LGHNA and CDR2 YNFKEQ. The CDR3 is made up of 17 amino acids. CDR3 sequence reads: CASSQLTSGDSKNIQYF.

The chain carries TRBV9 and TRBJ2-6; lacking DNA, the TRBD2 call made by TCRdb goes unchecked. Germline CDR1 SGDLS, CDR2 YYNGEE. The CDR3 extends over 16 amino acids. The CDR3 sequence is CASSPKRDSGANVLTF.

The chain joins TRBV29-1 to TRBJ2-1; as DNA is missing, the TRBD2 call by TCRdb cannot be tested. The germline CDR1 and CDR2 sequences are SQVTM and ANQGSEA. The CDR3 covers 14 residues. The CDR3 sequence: CSVEIAGTYNEQFF.

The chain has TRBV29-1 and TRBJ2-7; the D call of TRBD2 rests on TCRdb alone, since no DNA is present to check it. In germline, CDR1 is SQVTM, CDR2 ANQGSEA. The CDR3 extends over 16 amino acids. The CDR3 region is CSVEAGLAGATYEQYF.

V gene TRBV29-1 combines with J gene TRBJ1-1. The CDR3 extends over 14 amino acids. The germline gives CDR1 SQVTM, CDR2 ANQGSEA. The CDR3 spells CSVGGVSTNTEAFF.

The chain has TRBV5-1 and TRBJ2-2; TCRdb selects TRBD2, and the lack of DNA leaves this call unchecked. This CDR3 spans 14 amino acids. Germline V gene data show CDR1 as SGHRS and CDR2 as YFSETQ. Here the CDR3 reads CASSLAGGTGELFF.